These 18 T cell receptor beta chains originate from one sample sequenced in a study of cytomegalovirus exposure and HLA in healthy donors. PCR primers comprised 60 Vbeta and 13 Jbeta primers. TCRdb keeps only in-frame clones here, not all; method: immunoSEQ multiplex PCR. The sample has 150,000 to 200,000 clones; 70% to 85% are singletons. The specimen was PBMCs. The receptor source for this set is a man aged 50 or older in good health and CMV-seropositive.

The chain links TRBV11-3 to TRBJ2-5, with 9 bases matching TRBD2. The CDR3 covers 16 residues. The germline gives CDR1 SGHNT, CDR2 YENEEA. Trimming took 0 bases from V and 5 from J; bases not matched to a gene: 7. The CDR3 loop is CASSLDSGSGVETQYF. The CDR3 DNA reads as TGTGCCAGCAGCTTAGATAGCGGGAGTGGAGTGGAGACCCAGTACTTC. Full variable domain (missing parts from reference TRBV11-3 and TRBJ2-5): EAGVVQSPRYKIIEKKQPVAFWCNPISGHNTLYWYLQNLGQGPELLIRYENEEAVDDSQLPKDRFSAERLKGVDSTLKIQPAELGDSAVYLCASSLDSGSGVETQYFGPGTRLLVL.

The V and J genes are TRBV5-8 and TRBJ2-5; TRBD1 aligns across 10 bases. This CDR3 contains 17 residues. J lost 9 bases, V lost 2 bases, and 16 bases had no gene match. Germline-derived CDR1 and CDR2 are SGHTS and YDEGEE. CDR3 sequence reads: CASSFSPGTGDRFAQYF. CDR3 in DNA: TGTGCCAGCAGCTTCTCACCCGGGACAGGGGACCGGTTCGCCCAGTACTTC.

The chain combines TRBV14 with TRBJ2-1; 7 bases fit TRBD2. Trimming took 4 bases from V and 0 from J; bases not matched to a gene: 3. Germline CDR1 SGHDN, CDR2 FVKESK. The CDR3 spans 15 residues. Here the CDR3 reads CASSPRGSSYNEQFF. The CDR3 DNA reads TGTGCCAGCAGCCCTCGCGGGAGCTCCTACAATGAGCAGTTCTTC.

In DNA form, the CDR3 reads TGCAGCGCCGTCGGACAATTCGTAGGGGGCGAGCAGTACTTC. Translation: CSAVGQFVGGEQYF. The genes are TRBV29-1 and TRBJ2-7; D possibly corresponds to TRBD1 (6 bases). Trimming left V 7 bases short and J 6 bases short, with 22 bases between. Per the germline V gene, CDR1 is SQVTM and CDR2 is ANQGSEA. This CDR3 has 14 residues.

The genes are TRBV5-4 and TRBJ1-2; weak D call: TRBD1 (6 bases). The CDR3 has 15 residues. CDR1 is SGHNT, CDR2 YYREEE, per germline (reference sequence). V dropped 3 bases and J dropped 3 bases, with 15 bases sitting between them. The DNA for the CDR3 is TGTGCCAGCAGCTCTGAGGCCTCAGGGGACTATGGCTACACCTTC. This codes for CASSSEASGDYGYTF.

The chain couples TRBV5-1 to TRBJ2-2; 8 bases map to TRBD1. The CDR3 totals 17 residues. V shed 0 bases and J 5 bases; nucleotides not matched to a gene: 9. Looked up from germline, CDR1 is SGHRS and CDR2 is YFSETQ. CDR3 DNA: TGCGCCAGCAGCTTGGCCTCAGGGGGCGTGTGGACCGGGGAGCTGTTTTTT. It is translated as CASSLASGGVWTGELFF.

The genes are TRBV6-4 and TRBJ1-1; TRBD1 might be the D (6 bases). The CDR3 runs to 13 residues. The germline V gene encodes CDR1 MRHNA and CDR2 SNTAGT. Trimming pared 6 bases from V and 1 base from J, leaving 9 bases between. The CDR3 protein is CASSVDRNTEAFF. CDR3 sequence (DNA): TGTGCCAGCAGCGTGGACAGGAACACTGAAGCTTTCTTT.

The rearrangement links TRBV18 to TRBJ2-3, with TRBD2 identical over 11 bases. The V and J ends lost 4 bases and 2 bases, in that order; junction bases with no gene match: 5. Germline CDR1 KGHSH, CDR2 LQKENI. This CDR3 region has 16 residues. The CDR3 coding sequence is TGTGCCAGCTCACGGGGACTAGCGGTGAACACAGATACGCAGTATTTT. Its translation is CASSRGLAVNTDTQYF.

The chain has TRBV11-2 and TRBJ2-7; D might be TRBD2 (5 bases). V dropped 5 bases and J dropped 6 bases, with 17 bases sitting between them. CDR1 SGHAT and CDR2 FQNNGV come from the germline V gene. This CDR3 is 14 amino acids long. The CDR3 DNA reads TGTGCCAGCAGCCCCAGGTCTATAAGCGGCGAGCAGTACTTC. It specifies CASSPRSISGEQYF.

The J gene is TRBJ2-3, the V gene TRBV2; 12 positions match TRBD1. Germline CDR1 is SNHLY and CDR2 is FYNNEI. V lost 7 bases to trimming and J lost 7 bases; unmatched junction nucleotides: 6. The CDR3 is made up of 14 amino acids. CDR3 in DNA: TGTGCCAGCACTGAGGGGGACAGGGGGCATACGCAGTATTTT. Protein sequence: CASTEGDRGHTQYF.

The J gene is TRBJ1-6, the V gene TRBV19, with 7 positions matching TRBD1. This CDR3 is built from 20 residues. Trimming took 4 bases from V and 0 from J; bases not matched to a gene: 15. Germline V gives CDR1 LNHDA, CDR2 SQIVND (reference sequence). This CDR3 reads CASSRFPGGRLSSYNSPLHF. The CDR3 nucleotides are TGTGCCAGTAGTAGATTCCCAGGGGGACGGCTGAGCTCCTATAATTCACCCCTCCACTTT.

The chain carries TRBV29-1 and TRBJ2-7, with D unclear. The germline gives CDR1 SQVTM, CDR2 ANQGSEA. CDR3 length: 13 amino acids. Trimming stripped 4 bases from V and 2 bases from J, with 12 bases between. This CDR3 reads CSVALAVAYEQYF. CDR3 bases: TGCAGCGTTGCCCTCGCCGTAGCCTACGAGCAGTACTTC.

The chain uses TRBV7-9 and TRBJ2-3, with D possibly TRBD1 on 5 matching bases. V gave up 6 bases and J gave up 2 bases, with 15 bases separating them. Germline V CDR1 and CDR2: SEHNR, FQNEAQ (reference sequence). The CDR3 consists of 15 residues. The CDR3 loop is CASSSPDRNTDTQYF. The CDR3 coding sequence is TGTGCCAGCAGTTCCCCCGACAGAAACACAGATACGCAGTATTTT.

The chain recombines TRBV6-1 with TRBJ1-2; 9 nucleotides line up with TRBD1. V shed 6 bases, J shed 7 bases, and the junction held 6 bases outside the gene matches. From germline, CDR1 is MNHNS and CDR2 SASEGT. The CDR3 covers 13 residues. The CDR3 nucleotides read TGTGCCAGCAGCTACCGGGACAGGGTTGGCTACACCTTC. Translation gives CASSYRDRVGYTF.

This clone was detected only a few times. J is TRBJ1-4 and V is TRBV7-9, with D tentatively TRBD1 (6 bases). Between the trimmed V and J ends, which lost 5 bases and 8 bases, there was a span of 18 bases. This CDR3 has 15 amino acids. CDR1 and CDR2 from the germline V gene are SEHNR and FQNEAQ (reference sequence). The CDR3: CASSPQTGWGEKLFF. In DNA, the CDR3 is TGTGCCAGCAGCCCTCAGACAGGTTGGGGGGAAAAACTGTTTTTT.

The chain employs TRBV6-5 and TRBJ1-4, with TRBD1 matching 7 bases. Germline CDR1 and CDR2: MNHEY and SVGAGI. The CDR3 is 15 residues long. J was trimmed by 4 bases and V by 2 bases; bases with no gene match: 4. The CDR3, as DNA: TGTGCCAGCAGTTACCAGACAGGGCTTAATGAAAAACTGTTTTTT. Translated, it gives CASSYQTGLNEKLFF.

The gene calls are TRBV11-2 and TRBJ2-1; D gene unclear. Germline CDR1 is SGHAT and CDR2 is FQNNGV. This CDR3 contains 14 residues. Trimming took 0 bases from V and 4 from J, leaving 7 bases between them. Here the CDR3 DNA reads TGTGCCAGCAGCTTAGAAGGCAGGTACAATGAGCAGTTCTTC. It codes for CASSLEGRYNEQFF. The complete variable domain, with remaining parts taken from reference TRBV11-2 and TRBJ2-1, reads EAGVAQSPRYKIIEKRQSVAFWCNPISGHATLYWYQQILGQGPKLLIQFQNNGVVDDSQLPKDRFSAERLKGVDSTLKIQPAKLEDSAVYLCASSLEGRYNEQFFGPGTRLTVL.

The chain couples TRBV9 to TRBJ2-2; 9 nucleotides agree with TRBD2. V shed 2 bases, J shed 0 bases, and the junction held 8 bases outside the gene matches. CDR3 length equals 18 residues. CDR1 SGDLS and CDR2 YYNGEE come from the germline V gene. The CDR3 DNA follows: TGTGCCAGCAGCGTTGGGGGTCTAGCGGGAACGAACACCGGGGAGCTGTTTTTT. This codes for CASSVGGLAGTNTGELFF.